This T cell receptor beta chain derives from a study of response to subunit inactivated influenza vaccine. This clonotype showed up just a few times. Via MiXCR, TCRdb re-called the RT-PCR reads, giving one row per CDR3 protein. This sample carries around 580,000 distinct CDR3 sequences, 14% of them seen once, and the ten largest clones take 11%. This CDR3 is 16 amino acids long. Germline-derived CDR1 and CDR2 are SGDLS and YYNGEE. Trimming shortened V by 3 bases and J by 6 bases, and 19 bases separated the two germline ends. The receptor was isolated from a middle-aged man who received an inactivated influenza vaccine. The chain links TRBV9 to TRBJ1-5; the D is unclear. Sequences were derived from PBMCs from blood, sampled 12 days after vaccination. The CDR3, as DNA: TGTGCCAGCAGCGCAGGAGGCCTGAATTGGGGTCAGCCCCAGCATTTT. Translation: CASSAGGLNWGQPQHF. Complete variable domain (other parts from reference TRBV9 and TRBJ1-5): DSGVTQTPKHLITATGQRVTLRCSPRSGDLSVYWYQQSLDQGLQFLIQYYNGEERAKGNILERFSAQQFPDLHSELNLSSLELGDSALYFCASSAGGLNWGQPQHFGDGTRLSIL.